This record concerns one T cell receptor (beta chain) sequence. Its antigen remains unidentified. With 2 bases clipped from V and 5 bases from J, the junction kept 11 bases outside the gene matches. The CDR3 has 16 residues. The germline gives CDR1 SGHDT, CDR2 YYEEEE. The data were taken from a study of T cell repertoires in cytomegalovirus infection. Study overall: Both a matching HLA type and CMV infection were indicated by public TCR beta signatures. Study-wide results and limits: Carriers of CMV plus the relevant HLA were identified by cumulative public TCR beta family frequency.

TCRdb re-called the reads through MiXCR, storing one row per CDR3 protein. This table has 830,000 or so distinct CDR3 sequences, less than 35% appearing once. The clonotype was recovered from a human donor in good health (CMV status not recorded). Some clones in this sample may be carry-over from other donors' samples. Sequences were derived from cultured CD8+ T cells from PBMCs, sampled from culture after CMV antigen stimulation. The chain joins TRBV5-6 to TRBJ2-5, with 8 bases lining up with TRBD2. The DNA of the CDR3 is TGTGCCAGCAGCTTCGTTAGCGGGGCCGCCGGGGAGACCCAGTACTTC. Its translation: CASSFVSGAAGETQYF.